The clone carrying this TCR beta chain was observed at least ten times. Germline-derived CDR1 and CDR2 are SGHRS and YFSETQ. The V and J ends lost 4 bases and 5 bases respectively, with 16 bases between them. The CDR3 runs 14 residues. Amplified regions were TCR beta CDR3 sequences from RNA transcripts. Carried out on the TCR CDR3, a first-round RT-PCR used the HTBI primer set. TCRdb re-analysed the multiplex PCR reads in MiXCR, keeping a single row per CDR3 protein. The repertoire has more than 500,000 distinct CDR3 sequences, 14% of them found once; the top ten carry approximately 13%. These data come from a study of T cells in Graves' hyperthyroidism and ophthalmopathy.

The sample was blood. The receptor was derived from a woman aged 40 to 50 with Graves' hyperthyroidism. The chain employs TRBV5-1 and TRBJ2-7; possibly TRBD2 for D (6 bases). Written as DNA, the CDR3 is TGCGCCAGCAGCCCGGCGGGGTCTAGAAACGAGCAGTACTTC. Translated: CASSPAGSRNEQYF.